This paragraph reports one T cell receptor (beta chain). Its antigen has not been determined. No much larger clonotype is one base removed from it; base qualities were not supplied. This sample was taken from a study of OX40 agonist ivuxolimab in advanced cancers. Concerning the study at large: Ivuxolimab, which targeted the costimulatory receptor OX40 (CD134), was an agonistic, fully human IgG2 monoclonal antibody. Intravenous ivuxolimab was administered to patients every 2 weeks at six dose levels: 0.01, 0.1, 0.3, 1.5, 3 and 10 mg/kg. Among the approximately 50 dose-escalation patients, 19 had hepatocellular carcinoma, about 15 melanoma, 9 renal cell carcinoma and 9 head and neck cancer. A male proportion of about 79% and a mean age of about 60 years, ranging from about 23 to 79, were recorded for the dose-escalation cohort. Patients were allowed to have had prior anti-PD-1, anti-PD-L1 or anti-CTLA-4 therapy, and approximately 39% of the dose-escalation patients had been treated with checkpoint inhibitors. Partial responses were achieved by three dose-escalation patients, of whom one had hepatocellular carcinoma and two had cutaneous melanoma. Peripheral TCRbeta sequencing aimed to test whether ivuxolimab altered TCR sequence diversity and caused clonal T-cell expansion. The paper covers the monotherapy dose-escalation part of the phase I ivuxolimab trial, which included N = 52 patients. The research as a whole found: At doses from 0.1 to 3.0 mg/kg, clonal expansion was seen in both CD4+ and CD8+ blood T cells between baseline and week 6. Low levels of normalized T-cell clonal expansion were also seen in some patients who did not respond. After ivuxolimab, more expanded clones were found on average in CD8+ T cells than in CD4+ T cells. In the 0.1-3.0 mg/kg groups, partial responders had among the lowest normalized peripheral clonal expansion, particularly in CD8+ T cells. Which antigens the clonally expanded peripheral T cells were specific for was not determined.

Including cysteine and phenylalanine, the CDR3 has 17 amino acids. The kept DNA is CDR3 alone, 51 bases in frame from the first base. The germline V gene yields SGHVS for CDR1 and FQNEAQ for CDR2. The V end loses 1 base and the J end loses 2 bases, and a stretch of 14 bases separates them. Genomic DNA was isolated from the sorted cells so that the TCRbeta CDR3 region could be sequenced. TCRbeta CDR3 regions were sequenced using the immunoSEQ Assay. The clones in this table, taken by TCRdb from immuneACCESS, are in-frame only. Not every clone is retained; where verified, under half of the shortfall comes from an unresolved V gene, and the cause of the rest is unknown. Present in this sample are roughly 13,000 clones, 76% of which were seen just once. In total, the top ten clones hold 15% to 20% of the sample. The trial excluded patients who had a history of autoimmune disease or were on systemic immunosuppression. Peripheral blood for TCR sequencing was drawn from every dose cohort at baseline, at cycle 4 day 1 and at cycle 7 day 1. Samples came from an open-label, multicenter, first-in-human phase I dose-escalation trial of ivuxolimab. The trial enrolled adults with locally advanced or metastatic head and neck squamous cell, hepatocellular, melanoma or renal cell carcinoma. CD4+ and CD8+ T cells were sorted separately from peripheral blood before TCR sequencing.

The sequenced sample was CD4+ or CD8+ T cells sorted from blood, obtained in a trial of the OX40 agonist ivuxolimab. The receptor was derived from an adult with an advanced solid tumor such as melanoma, head and neck, liver or kidney cancer. The sequence links TRBV7-8 to TRBJ2-2; TRBD2 could be the D gene, as 7 bases match. The CDR3 protein sequence reads: CASSLVSAGANTGELFF. Here is the DNA: TGTGCCAGCAGCTTAGTAAGCGCGGGGGCTAACACCGGGGAGCTGTTTTTT.